The 13 T cell receptor beta chains below all came from one sample that was sequenced in a study of shared clonotypes between healthy human individuals. Profiling relied on immunoSEQ multiplex PCR, and the TCRdb table lists in-frame clones only, not all of them. The sample shows around 2,000,000 clones, 85% to 95% of them seen only once. CD45RO-negative, CCR7-selected cells formed the naive CD8 fraction, which excluded terminally differentiated effector memory CD45RA+ cells. Material for sequencing was naive CD8+ T cells sorted from blood. Receptors originate from a man younger than 30 in good health.

This clone was picked up one time. The chain employs TRBV27 and TRBJ2-7; 7 bases map to TRBD2. Germline CDR1 is MNHEY and CDR2 is SMNVEV (reference sequence). The V gene end was trimmed by 4 bases and the J gene end by 7 bases; junction bases not matched to a gene: 13. The CDR3 extends over 15 amino acids. CDR3 sequence: CASSWGSGSSREQYF. Here the CDR3 DNA reads TGTGCCAGCAGTTGGGGTAGCGGGTCCTCACGGGAGCAGTACTTC.

The gene calls are TRBV28 and TRBJ2-7; 13 bases fit TRBD2. Trimming removed 2 bases from V and 3 bases from J; junction bases left unmatched: 1. Germline V lookup: CDR1 MDHEN, CDR2 SYDVKM. This CDR3 contains 15 residues. CDR3 region: CASSLGTSGVYEQYF. The CDR3 region has the DNA TGTGCCAGCAGTTTAGGGACTAGCGGGGTCTACGAGCAGTACTTC.

The V gene is TRBV18, the J gene TRBJ2-5, with 7 bases aligning to TRBD1. CDR3 length: 16 amino acids. The V segment lost 2 bases and the J segment 1 base; nucleotides outside the gene matches: 7. CDR1 KGHSH and CDR2 LQKENI come from the germline V gene. CDR3 amino acids: CASSPSKGQLQETQYF. CDR3 DNA sequence: TGTGCCAGCTCACCATCGAAGGGACAGCTCCAAGAGACCCAGTACTTC.

V is TRBV7-9 and J is TRBJ2-7, with D possibly matching TRBD2 (7 bases). Looked up from germline, CDR1 is SEHNR and CDR2 is FQNEAQ (reference sequence). CDR3 length equals 12 residues. Between the trimmed V and J ends, which lost 6 bases and 6 bases, there was a span of 12 bases. The CDR3 bases are TGTGCCAGCAGGCCCGGGGGGCTCGAGCAGTACTTC. Translating it yields CASRPGGLEQYF.

J is TRBJ2-3 and V is TRBV28; D unresolved. The germline gives CDR1 MDHEN, CDR2 SYDVKM. The CDR3 loop spans 15 amino acids. V lost 6 bases to trimming and J lost 3 bases, with 16 bases between them. The CDR3 DNA sequence: TGTGCCAGCAGCTTTGGCCGTTTTGGGACAGATACGCAGTATTTT. This gives the protein CASSFGRFGTDTQYF.

V gene TRBV13 combines with J gene TRBJ2-2; 7 bases line up with TRBD2. The CDR3 consists of 16 residues. Germline V gene sequence: CDR1 PRHDT, CDR2 FYEKMQ (reference sequence). The V gene end was trimmed by 2 bases and the J gene end by 5 bases; junction bases not matched to a gene: 8. The CDR3 region has the DNA TGTGCCAGCAGCTTATCCGGACTAGTCATGACCGGGGAGCTGTTTTTT. Translation gives CASSLSGLVMTGELFF.

Details on this clone: Other DNA sequences in this sample translate to the same CDR3. V is TRBV7-9 and J is TRBJ2-7, with unresolved D. V was clipped by 4 bases and J by 0 bases, with 7 bases between them. Germline CDR1 reads SEHNR; CDR2 reads FQNEAQ (reference sequence). There are 13 residues in the CDR3. The CDR3 DNA is TGTGCCAGCAGCTCCGGTTCCTCCTACGAGCAGTACTTC. Encoded protein: CASSSGSSYEQYF.

The chain employs TRBV2 and TRBJ2-3, with a weak D call TRBD2 (7 bases). CDR1 and CDR2 from the germline V gene are SNHLY and FYNNEI. The CDR3 consists of 16 residues. Trimming pared 7 bases from V and 2 bases from J, leaving 19 bases between. The CDR3 region is CASNRRGGGPTDTQYF. Written as DNA, the CDR3 is TGTGCCAGCAACCGAAGGGGCGGGGGCCCCACAGATACGCAGTATTTT. Based on the CDR3 plus reference TRBV2 and TRBJ2-3, the full variable domain is EPEVTQTPSHQVTQMGQEVILRCVPISNHLYFYWYRQILGQKVEFLVSFYNNEISEKSEIFDDQFSVERPDGSNFTLKIRSTKLEDSAMYFCASNRRGGGPTDTQYFGPGTRLTVL.

This clone was counted a single time. The chain couples TRBV5-1 to TRBJ1-1; TRBD1 might be the D (5 bases). Trimming took 0 bases from V and 4 from J, leaving 13 bases between them. Per the germline V gene, CDR1 is SGHRS and CDR2 is YFSETQ. The CDR3 has 15 residues. The CDR3 bases are TGCGCCAGCAGCTTGGTTGGGGCAGGGAGCACTGAAGCTTTCTTT. Its translation is CASSLVGAGSTEAFF.

The chain links TRBV27 to TRBJ1-3, with a weak D call TRBD1 (5 bases). Germline values: CDR1 MNHEY, CDR2 SMNVEV (reference sequence). The V and J ends lost 6 bases and 0 bases respectively, with 12 bases between them. The CDR3 totals 15 residues. CDR3: CASRLDRSSGNTIYF. DNA of the CDR3: TGTGCCAGCAGGTTAGACAGATCCTCTGGAAACACCATATATTTT.

This chain joins TRBV10-3 and TRBJ2-5, with D possibly being TRBD2 (6 bases). From germline, CDR1 is ENHRY and CDR2 SYGVKD. The CDR3 covers 13 residues. The CDR3 nucleotides are TGTGCGATCGGGAGCGGGTTGCAAGAGACCCAGTACTTC. Translated, it gives CAIGSGLQETQYF.

The chain employs TRBV14 and TRBJ2-7; the D gene is possibly TRBD2 (6 bases). Trimming removed 3 bases at V and 7 bases at J, with 16 bases between. There are 14 residues in the CDR3. CDR1 and CDR2 (germline): SGHDN, FVKESK. This chain's CDR3 is CASSQLPGDWEQYF. CDR3 DNA: TGTGCCAGCAGCCAGTTACCCGGGGACTGGGAGCAGTACTTC.

The J gene is TRBJ1-5, the V gene TRBV14; D is undetermined. Germline V CDR1 and CDR2: SGHDN, FVKESK. V was shortened by 0 bases and J by 8 bases, with 5 bases between the two germline ends. The CDR3 length is 12 residues. CDR3 coding DNA: TGTGCCAGCAGCCAAGACGGGGAGCCCCAGCATTTT. Amino acids: CASSQDGEPQHF.